This T cell receptor beta chain was obtained from a study of control samples from healthy donors and cancer patients. The repertoire was sequenced with immunoSEQ multiplex PCR; TCRdb's copy has only in-frame clones and lacks some. The sample has approximately 97,000 clones, around 90% seen once; the top ten hold over 12%. CDR3 length: 14 residues. The ends lost 6 bases at V and 7 bases at J; junction bases unmatched: 8. Germline CDR1 reads SQVTM; CDR2 reads ANQGSEA. This sequence was found in a man aged 25-45 years in good health. V and J are TRBV29-1 and TRBJ2-1; the match to TRBD2 covers 11 bases. Sequenced sample: blood. The CDR3 nucleotides are TGCAGCGTGGACTTAGCGGGAGGGCCGAATGAGCAGTTCTTC. The encoded protein is CSVDLAGGPNEQFF.